These 8 T cell receptor beta chains came from one sample sequenced in a study of shared clonotypes between healthy human individuals. Using immunoSEQ multiplex PCR, the repertoire was profiled, and TCRdb retains in-frame clones only, with some absent. The sample has 550,000 to 700,000 clones, approximately 73% seen once. Sequences were obtained from memory CD4+ T cells sorted from blood. Regarding subset: CD45RA-negative fraction. The receptors originated from a woman aged 25 to 39 in good health.

This chain links TRBV27 with TRBJ2-1; 8 bases line up with TRBD2. This CDR3 is 15 amino acids long. Trimming took 7 bases from V and 3 from J; bases not matched to a gene: 8. Germline V gives CDR1 MNHEY, CDR2 SMNVEV (reference sequence). CDR3 DNA sequence: TGTGCCAGCACACACCGGGAGGGGGTCTACAATGAGCAGTTCTTC. This translates into CASTHREGVYNEQFF.

The J gene is TRBJ2-3, the V gene TRBV28; D call uncertain. V was trimmed by 7 bases and J by 2 bases, leaving 10 bases between them. CDR1 is MDHEN, CDR2 SYDVKM, per germline. CDR3 length: 13 residues. The DNA for the CDR3 is TGTGCCAGCAATGGGAAGTTCACAGATACGCAGTATTTT. Translation gives CASNGKFTDTQYF. Full variable domain (remainder filled in from reference TRBV28 and TRBJ2-3): DVKVTQSSRYLVKRTGEKVFLECVQDMDHENMFWYRQDPGLGLRLIYFSYDVKMKEKGDIPEGYSVSREKKERFSLILESASTNQTSMYLCASNGKFTDTQYFGPGTRLTVL.

This clone was counted a few times. J is TRBJ1-4 and V is TRBV2; no definite D call. Trimming pared 7 bases from V and 8 bases from J, leaving 11 bases between. Germline CDR1 and CDR2: SNHLY and FYNNEI. The CDR3 spans 12 residues. The CDR3 spells CASNGVGEKLFF. Written as DNA, the CDR3 is TGTGCCAGCAACGGGGTAGGCGAAAAACTGTTTTTT.

The rearrangement uses TRBV21-1 and TRBJ2-5. TRBV21-1 is labeled a pseudogene. The CDR3 contains 15 residues. CDR3 bases: TGTGCCAGCAGCATACCAGAGACCTACCAAGAGACCCAGTACTTC. This gives the protein CASSIPETYQETQYF.

This clone was found once. The rearrangement uses TRBV6-5 and TRBJ2-5, with TRBD2 identical over 7 bases. The CDR3 is made up of 15 amino acids. V lost 0 bases, J lost 6 bases, and 7 bases stayed unmatched. Germline loops: CDR1 MNHEY, CDR2 SVGAGI. The CDR3 loop is CASSYSSAGAKTQYF. DNA for the CDR3: TGTGCCAGCAGTTACTCCTCTGCGGGAGCTAAGACCCAGTACTTC.

V and J are TRBV6-1 and TRBJ2-1; no firm D call. Germline lookup yields CDR1 MNHNS and CDR2 SASEGT. CDR3 length: 16 residues. V lost 0 bases and J 7 bases, leaving 16 bases between the germline ends. The CDR3 region is CASSEAVGSEVNEQFF. Written as DNA, the CDR3 is TGTGCCAGCAGTGAAGCGGTGGGGTCAGAGGTTAATGAGCAGTTCTTC.

The chain combines TRBV6-1 with TRBJ2-5; D could derive from TRBD1 or TRBD2 (5 bases each). The germline CDR1 and CDR2 sequences are MNHNS and SASEGT. V lost 6 bases and J 5 bases, leaving 19 bases between the germline ends. There are 15 residues in the CDR3. DNA for the CDR3: TGTGCCAGCAGACAACCCGAGGGGTGGGGGGAGACCCAGTACTTC. It is translated as CASRQPEGWGETQYF.

The chain carries TRBV29-1 and TRBJ1-2; TRBD1 might be the D (5 bases). The CDR3 is 13 amino acids. V was trimmed by 3 bases and J by 4 bases, leaving 12 bases between them. Germline CDR1 reads SQVTM; CDR2 reads ANQGSEA. The CDR3 spells CSVETQGAYGYTF. CDR3 nucleotide sequence: TGCAGCGTTGAGACTCAGGGAGCCTATGGCTACACCTTC.